This T cell receptor beta chain is drawn from a study of blood T cell repertoires in COVID-19. This clone occurred once. The V gene lost 7 bases and the J gene lost 3 bases, with 15 bases spanning the gap. Germline loops: CDR1 SNHLY, CDR2 FYNNEI. The CDR3 is 14 residues long. Clones were read by immunoSEQ multiplex PCR, and TCRdb kept only the in-frame ones, dropping some. This sample carries approximately 250,000 clones, roughly 85% of them seen once, and the ten largest clones take 2.2%. The chain has TRBV2 and TRBJ1-2; D perhaps matches TRBD1 (6 bases). The TCR originated in a man under 40 who had recovered from COVID-19. Sequencing was carried out using peripheral blood. CDR3 nucleotide sequence: TGTGCCAGCACCTGGACAGCCGGGGACTATGGCTACACCTTC. This translates into CASTWTAGDYGYTF.